The 14 T cell receptor delta chains presented below share a single source sample, sequenced in a study of Vδ1+ human thymocytes. Study conclusions and caveats: In the thymus, TRG and TRD repertoires looked highly polyclonal with Gaussian CDR3 lengths.

These TCRs' antigens remain unknown. Sequences come from RNA converted to cDNA by reverse transcription. Multiplex PCR used pooled V-gene forward primers and a constant-region reverse primer to amplify CDR3s. TCRdb re-processed the multiplex PCR reads via CATT. The table has some 19,000 delta-chain clones, 6.5% to 10% seen once. Sample: Vdelta1+ gamma-delta thymocytes from the thymus. Stated subset: FACS-sorted CD3+ TCRalphabeta- TCRVdelta1+ TCRVdelta2- thymocytes. The receptors were sampled from a child less than two years old who had congenital heart surgery.

No call was made for the V gene; the J gene is TRDJ1; whether TRDD3, the table's D call, matches the DNA was not checked. The CDR3 contains 16 residues. CDR3 DNA: TGTGCTCTTGGGGATCCGCCGATGAGGCCTACCGATAAACGCATCTTT. Protein sequence: CALGDPPMRPTDKRIF.

This clone has a handful of counts. Because the CDR3's place on the DNA is in doubt, the DNA is left out and the CDR3 is given as listed by TCRdb. This rearrangement joins TRAV29/DV5 to TRDJ1; the table's D call of TRDD3 was not tested on the DNA. Germline loops: CDR1 NSMFDY, CDR2 ISSIKDK. The CDR3 comprises 18 residues, both ends counted. CDR3 loop: CAASSNWGILWKADKLIF.

V usage is TRDV1 and J usage is TRDJ1, with 9 bases identical to TRDD3. Germline V gene lookup returns CDR1 TSWWSYY and CDR2 QGS. V gave up 2 bases and J gave up 0 bases; unmatched junction bases: 10. The CDR3 has 18 residues. CDR3 coding DNA: TGTGCTCTTGGGGAAAGCGTCGGTGCTGGGGGATACACCGATAAACTCATCTTT. Amino acids: CALGESVGAGGYTDKLIF.

This clone was counted a few times. This chain links TRDV1 with TRDJ1; TRDD3 aligns across 11 bases. With 3 bases clipped from V and 7 bases from J, the junction kept 13 bases outside the gene matches. The CDR3 spans 17 residues. Germline V gives CDR1 TSWWSYY, CDR2 QGS. The CDR3 nucleotides are TGTGCTCTTGGGGACCTTCCTACGTACTGGGGGATAGGTAAACTCATCTTT. It specifies CALGDLPTYWGIGKLIF.

This clone was observed a few times. The V call is TRDV1, the J call TRDJ1, with 12 bases fitting TRDD3. V trimming: 0 bases; J trimming: 10 bases; junction bases outside the gene matches: 24. The germline CDR1 and CDR2 sequences are TSWWSYY and QGS. The CDR3 loop spans 21 amino acids. This CDR3 reads CALGELRSLGDTPRDNRLLIF. In DNA, the CDR3 is TGTGCTCTTGGGGAACTTAGATCCCTGGGGGATACGCCGAGGGACAATCGATTACTCATCTTT.

This clone was detected a few times. Other DNA sequences from this sample encode an identical CDR3 as well. The chain has TRDV1 and TRDJ1; 7 positions agree with TRDD3. In germline, CDR1 is TSWWSYY, CDR2 QGS. The CDR3 totals 20 residues. Trimming took 1 base from V and 0 from J; bases not matched to a gene: 17. The CDR3 loop reads CALGEPIPHHWGKYTDKLIF. CDR3 nucleotide sequence: TGTGCTCTTGGGGAACCCATTCCCCATCACTGGGGAAAGTACACCGATAAACTCATCTTT.

This sequence joins TRDV2 and TRDJ1; 10 nucleotides align to TRDD3. Germline matching of the DNA provided the J gene here, since TCRdb leaves it blank. CDR1 GEAIGNYY and CDR2 EKD come from the germline V gene. V lost 1 base, J lost 0 bases, and 16 bases stayed unmatched. This CDR3 spans 20 amino acids. CDR3 in amino acids: CACDTASRYWGILYTDKLIF. CDR3 in DNA: TGTGCCTGTGACACAGCATCTCGGTACTGGGGGATTTTGTACACCGATAAACTCATCTTT.

Judged by abundance, this clone is medium-sized. The chain is built from TRDV2 and TRDJ1; D might be TRDD3 (6 bases). The CDR3 length is 16 residues. Trimming left V 0 bases short and J 0 bases short, with 13 bases between. The germline V gene encodes CDR1 GEAIGNYY and CDR2 EKD. The DNA for the CDR3 is TGTGCCTGTGACACCGGGGGGACCATCTACACCGATAAACTCATCTTT. This translates into CACDTGGTIYTDKLIF.

This clone turned up a few times. This sample includes further DNA sequences coding for the same CDR3. The V call is TRDV1, the J call TRDJ1; 10 positions match TRDD3. The CDR3 has 16 amino acids. The V gene end was trimmed by 9 bases and the J gene end by 1 base; junction bases not matched to a gene: 11. Germline V gene sequence: CDR1 TSWWSYY, CDR2 QGS. CDR3 nucleotide sequence: TGTGCTCTCGGGCCTACTGGGGGATGCTTCACCGATAAACTCATCTTT. It translates to CALGPTGGCFTDKLIF.

The table lists this clone with a few counts. This specimen includes other DNA sequences encoding the same CDR3. V gene TRDV1 combines with J gene TRDJ1, with a possible D match to TRDD2 (5 bases). Per germline, CDR1 TSWWSYY and CDR2 QGS. V lost 2 bases and J 3 bases, leaving 16 bases between the germline ends. This CDR3 region has 16 residues. CDR3 sequence reads: CALGEIYSPYSDKLIF. The CDR3 DNA reads as TGTGCTCTTGGGGAAATATACTCTCCCTACTCCGATAAACTCATCTTT.

This clone was detected only a few times. The gene calls are TRDV1 and TRDJ2, with 7 bases lining up with TRDD3. The CDR3 contains 19 residues. Germline values: CDR1 TSWWSYY, CDR2 QGS. V shed 3 bases, J shed 0 bases, and the junction held 13 bases outside the gene matches. The CDR3, as DNA: TGTGCTCTTGGGGACCCTTTGAGCTGGGGGTTATCTTTGACAGCACAACTCTTCTTT. As protein: CALGDPLSWGLSLTAQLFF.

The chain combines TRDV1 with TRDJ2; 8 nucleotides line up with TRDD3. Unmatched junction bases numbered 25, after V lost 5 bases and J lost 8 bases. The length of the CDR3 is 20 residues. Per germline, CDR1 TSWWSYY and CDR2 QGS. The CDR3 region has the DNA TGTGCTCTTGGGCCGCCTCCTCCTACAAGGGGGGATAGGAGGTCGGCACAACTCTTCTTT. Translation gives CALGPPPPTRGDRRSAQLFF.

This clone has a handful of counts. The chain recombines TRDV1 with TRDJ1; a possible D gene is TRDD3 (5 bases). Germline V gene sequence: CDR1 TSWWSYY, CDR2 QGS. Trimming cost V 5 bases and J 4 bases, with 26 bases left between them. The CDR3 has 18 residues. In DNA, the CDR3 is TGTGCTCTTGGGAGGGGGGCTACCGGGTTCCGGAGACACGATAAACTCATCTTT. Protein product: CALGRGATGFRRHDKLIF.

This clone was counted only a few times. V is TRDV2 and J is TRDJ1; perhaps TRDD2 as D (9 bases). This CDR3 region has 23 residues. V gave up 7 bases and J gave up 0 bases, with 41 bases separating them. Germline V gives CDR1 GEAIGNYY, CDR2 EKD. CDR3 DNA: TGTGCCTGGTGGCCTATCCTTCCTACTCCTGGACTGGGGGCACCATCCTACACCGATAAACTCATCTTT. Translating gives CAWWPILPTPGLGAPSYTDKLIF.